This T cell receptor beta chain derives from a study of OX40 agonist ivuxolimab in advanced cancers. Across the whole study: Intravenous ivuxolimab at 0.01 to 10 mg/kg was given to patients every 2 weeks.

Using immunoSEQ multiplex PCR, the repertoire was profiled, and TCRdb retains in-frame clones only, with some absent. Of under 65,000 clones in the sample, around 90% were seen once. In germline, CDR1 is SQVTM, CDR2 ANQGSEA. V was pared by 2 bases and J by 9 bases, with 1 base of the junction left unmatched. CDR3 length: 11 amino acids. The origin of this receptor is an adult with an advanced solid tumor such as melanoma, head and neck, liver or kidney cancer. The V call is TRBV29-1, the J call TRBJ2-3; 8 bases align to TRBD2. The specimen was CD4+ or CD8+ T cells sorted from blood, collected in a trial of the OX40 agonist ivuxolimab. CDR3 sequence (DNA): TGCAGCGTTGAACTAGCGGGCACGCAGTATTTT. Encoded protein: CSVELAGTQYF.